Listed below are T cell receptor beta chains from one sample, sequenced in a study of Tregs in tolerant kidney transplant recipients. TCRdb's table, derived via immunoSEQ multiplex PCR, lists solely in-frame clones and lacks some. This table has tens of thousands of clones, 84% appearing once. Sample: CD4+ T cells from blood. Source of these receptors: a human donor in good health. CDR3s include the opening cysteine and the closing phenylalanine or tryptophan. D genes are given only for firm matches. Only some rows state a clone size, as once, few, many or a class for expanded clones.

CDR3 length	clone size	V gene	D gene	J gene	CDR3 protein
19	-	TRBV11-3	TRBD1	TRBJ2-5	CASSLAPVGTGWFGETQYF
12	once	TRBV5-1	-	TRBJ2-5	CASSLSRETQYF
15	-	TRBV7-2	-	TRBJ1-2	CASSLVEALRYGYTF
14	-	TRBV10-3	TRBD1	TRBJ1-2	CAIRRDSPNYGYTF
12	-	TRBV11-2	-	TRBJ1-1	CASSSEVGLAFF
16	-	TRBV6-6	-	TRBJ2-3	CASTGRGKGSTDTQYF
15	-	TRBV7-9	-	TRBJ2-7	CASSSNRDPTYEQYF
15	-	TRBV25-1	-	TRBJ2-7	CASSPPGTRSYEQYF
12	few	TRBV6-5	TRBD1	TRBJ2-7	CASRQGSYEQYF
14	few	TRBV2	-	TRBJ2-5	CASNVAALGETQYF
13	-	TRBV30	TRBD1	TRBJ1-2	CAWRGLQGEGYTF
14	-	TRBV5-4	TRBD1	TRBJ2-5	CASSPGQIKETQYF
17	-	TRBV4-1	TRBD1	TRBJ2-2	CASRDRGGRSDTGELFF